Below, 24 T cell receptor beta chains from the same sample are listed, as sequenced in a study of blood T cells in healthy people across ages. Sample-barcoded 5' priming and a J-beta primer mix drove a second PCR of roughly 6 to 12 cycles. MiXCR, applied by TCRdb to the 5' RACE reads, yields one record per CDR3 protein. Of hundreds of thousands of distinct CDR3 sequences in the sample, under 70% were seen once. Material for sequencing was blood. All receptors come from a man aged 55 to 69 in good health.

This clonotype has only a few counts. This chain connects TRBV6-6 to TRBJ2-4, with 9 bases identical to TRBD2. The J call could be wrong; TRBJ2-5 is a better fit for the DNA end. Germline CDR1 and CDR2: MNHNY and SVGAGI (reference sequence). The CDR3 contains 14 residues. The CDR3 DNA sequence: TGTGCCAGCAGAAGAAATAGCGGGGGCGAGACCCAGTACTTC. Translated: CASRRNSGGETQYF.

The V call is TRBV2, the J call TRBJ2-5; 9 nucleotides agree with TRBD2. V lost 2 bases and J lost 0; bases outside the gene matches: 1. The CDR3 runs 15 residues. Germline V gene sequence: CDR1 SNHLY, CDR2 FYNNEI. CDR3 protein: CASSELAGYQETQYF. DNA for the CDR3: TGTGCCAGCAGTGAACTAGCGGGGTACCAAGAGACCCAGTACTTC. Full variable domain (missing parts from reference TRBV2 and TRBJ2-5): EPEVTQTPSHQVTQMGQEVILRCVPISNHLYFYWYRQILGQKVEFLVSFYNNEISEKSEIFDDQFSVERPDGSNFTLKIRSTKLEDSAMYFCASSELAGYQETQYFGPGTRLLVL.

DNA for the CDR3: TGTGCCAGCTCACCAGGACTAGCGGATGAGCAGTTCTTC. This codes for CASSPGLADEQFF. V usage is TRBV18 and J usage is TRBJ2-1, with TRBD2 matching 10 bases. In germline, CDR1 is KGHSH, CDR2 LQKENI. The CDR3 loop spans 13 amino acids. V shed 2 bases, J shed 8 bases, and the junction held 0 bases outside the gene matches.

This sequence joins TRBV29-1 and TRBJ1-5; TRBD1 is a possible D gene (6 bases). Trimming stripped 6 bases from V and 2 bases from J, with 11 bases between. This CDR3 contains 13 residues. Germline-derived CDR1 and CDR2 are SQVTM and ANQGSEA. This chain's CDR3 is CSVQGGGNQPQHF. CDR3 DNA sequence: TGCAGCGTACAGGGCGGGGGCAATCAGCCCCAGCATTTT. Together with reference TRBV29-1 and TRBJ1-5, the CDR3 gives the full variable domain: SAVISQKPSRDICQRGTSLTIQCQVDSQVTMMFWYRQQPGQSLTLIATANQGSEATYESGFVIDKFPISRPNLTFSTLTVSNMSPEDSSIYLCSVQGGGNQPQHFGDGTRLSIL.

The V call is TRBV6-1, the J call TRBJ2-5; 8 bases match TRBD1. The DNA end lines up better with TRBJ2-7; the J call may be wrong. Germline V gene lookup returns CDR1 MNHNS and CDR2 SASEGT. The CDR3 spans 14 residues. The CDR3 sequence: CASRSHGQGHEQYF. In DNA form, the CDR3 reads TGTGCCAGCAGATCACACGGACAGGGCCACGAGCAGTACTTC.

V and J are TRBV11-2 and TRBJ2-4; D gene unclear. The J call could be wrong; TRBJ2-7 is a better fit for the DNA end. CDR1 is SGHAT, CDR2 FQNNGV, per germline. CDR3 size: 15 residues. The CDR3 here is CASSQGQHWTYEQYF. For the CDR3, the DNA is TGTGCCAGCAGCCAAGGCCAGCATTGGACCTACGAGCAGTACTTC.

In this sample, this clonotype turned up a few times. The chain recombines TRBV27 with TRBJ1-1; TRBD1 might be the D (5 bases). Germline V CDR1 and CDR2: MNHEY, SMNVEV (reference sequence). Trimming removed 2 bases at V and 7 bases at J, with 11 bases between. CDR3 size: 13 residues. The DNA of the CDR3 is TGTGCCAGCAGTTTAGGAGCAGGGCGTGAAGCTTTCTTT. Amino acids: CASSLGAGREAFF.

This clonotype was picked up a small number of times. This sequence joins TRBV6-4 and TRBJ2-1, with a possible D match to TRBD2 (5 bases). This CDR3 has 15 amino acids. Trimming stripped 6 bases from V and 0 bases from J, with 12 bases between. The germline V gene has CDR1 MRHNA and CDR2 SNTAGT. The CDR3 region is CASSWTASSYNEQFF. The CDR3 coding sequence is TGTGCCAGCAGCTGGACTGCGAGCTCCTACAATGAGCAGTTCTTC.

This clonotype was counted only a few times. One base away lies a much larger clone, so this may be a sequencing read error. The CDR3 nucleotides are TGTGCCAGCAGTGAAGATCTGACAGGAGGTCAGCCCCGGCATTTT. It codes for CASSEDLTGGQPRHF. This sequence joins TRBV2 and TRBJ1-5, with D possibly TRBD1 on 6 matching bases. The CDR3 has 15 residues. Germline CDR1 SNHLY, CDR2 FYNNEI.

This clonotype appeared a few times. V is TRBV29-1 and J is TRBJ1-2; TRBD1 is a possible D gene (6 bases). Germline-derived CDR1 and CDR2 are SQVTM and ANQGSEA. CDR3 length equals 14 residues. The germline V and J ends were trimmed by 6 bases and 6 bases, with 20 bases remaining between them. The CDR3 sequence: CSVLRLQGIDGYTF. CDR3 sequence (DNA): TGCAGCGTCCTGAGGTTACAGGGTATCGATGGCTACACCTTC.

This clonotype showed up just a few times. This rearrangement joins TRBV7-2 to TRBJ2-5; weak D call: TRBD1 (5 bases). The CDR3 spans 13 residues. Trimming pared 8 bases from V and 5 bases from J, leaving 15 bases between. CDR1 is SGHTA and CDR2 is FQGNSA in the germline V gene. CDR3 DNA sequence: TGTGCCAGCGCCCACAGGCCGGCCGAGACCCAGTACTTC. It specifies CASAHRPAETQYF.

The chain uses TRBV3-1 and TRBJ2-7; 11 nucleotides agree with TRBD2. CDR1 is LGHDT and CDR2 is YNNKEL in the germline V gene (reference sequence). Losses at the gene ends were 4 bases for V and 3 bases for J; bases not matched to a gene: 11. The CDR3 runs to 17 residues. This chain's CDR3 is CASSPGGSGRAIYEQYF. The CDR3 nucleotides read TGTGCCAGCAGCCCTGGGGGTAGCGGGAGGGCCATCTACGAGCAGTACTTC.

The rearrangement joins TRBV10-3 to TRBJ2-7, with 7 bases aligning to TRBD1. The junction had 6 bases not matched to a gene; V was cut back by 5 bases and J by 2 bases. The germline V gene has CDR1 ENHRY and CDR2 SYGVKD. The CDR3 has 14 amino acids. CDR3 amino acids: CAISTGTDAYEQYF. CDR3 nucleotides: TGTGCCATCAGTACCGGGACAGACGCCTACGAGCAGTACTTC.

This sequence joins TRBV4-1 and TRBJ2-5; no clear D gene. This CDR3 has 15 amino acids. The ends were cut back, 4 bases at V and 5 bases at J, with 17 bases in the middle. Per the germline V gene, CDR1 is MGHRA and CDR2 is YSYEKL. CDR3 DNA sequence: TGCGCCAGCAGCCGTCAGGTGGGCCTCGGGGAGACCCAGTACTTC. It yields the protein CASSRQVGLGETQYF.

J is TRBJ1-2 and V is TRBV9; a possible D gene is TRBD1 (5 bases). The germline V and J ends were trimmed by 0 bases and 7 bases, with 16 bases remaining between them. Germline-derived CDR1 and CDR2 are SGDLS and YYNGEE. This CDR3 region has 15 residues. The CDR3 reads CASSVEAGSLGGYTF. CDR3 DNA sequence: TGTGCCAGCAGCGTAGAGGCAGGGAGTCTCGGTGGCTACACCTTC. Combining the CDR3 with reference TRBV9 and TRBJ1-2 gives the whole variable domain DSGVTQTPKHLITATGQRVTLRCSPRSGDLSVYWYQQSLDQGLQFLIQYYNGEERAKGNILERFSAQQFPDLHSELNLSSLELGDSALYFCASSVEAGSLGGYTFGSGTRLTVV.

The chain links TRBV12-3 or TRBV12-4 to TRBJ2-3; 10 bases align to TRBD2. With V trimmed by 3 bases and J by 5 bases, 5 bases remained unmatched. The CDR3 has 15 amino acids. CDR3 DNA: TGTGCCAGCAGTTTGGGGCTAGCGGGGGAAGATACGCAGTATTTT. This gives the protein CASSLGLAGEDTQYF.

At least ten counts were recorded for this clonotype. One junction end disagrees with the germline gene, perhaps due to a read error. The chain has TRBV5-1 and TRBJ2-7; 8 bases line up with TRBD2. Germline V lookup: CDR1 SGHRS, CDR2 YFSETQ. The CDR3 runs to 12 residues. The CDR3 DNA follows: TGTGCCAGCAGCGGGAGCTCCTACGAGCAGTACTTC. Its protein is CASSGSSYEQYF.

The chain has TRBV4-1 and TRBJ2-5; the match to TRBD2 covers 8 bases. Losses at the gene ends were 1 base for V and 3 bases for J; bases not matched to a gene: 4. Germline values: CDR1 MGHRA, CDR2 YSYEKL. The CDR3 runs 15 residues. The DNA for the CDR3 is TGCGCCAGCAGCCAAGGGAACGGGGGGGAAGAGACCCAGTACTTC. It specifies CASSQGNGGEETQYF.

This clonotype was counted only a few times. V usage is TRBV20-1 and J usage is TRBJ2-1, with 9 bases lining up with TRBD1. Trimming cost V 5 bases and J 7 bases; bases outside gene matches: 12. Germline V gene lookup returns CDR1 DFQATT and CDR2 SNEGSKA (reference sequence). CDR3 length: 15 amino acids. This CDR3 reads CSAPGTGTLQNEQFF. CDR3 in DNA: TGCAGTGCTCCCGGGACAGGGACCTTACAGAATGAGCAGTTCTTC.

In DNA form, the CDR3 reads TGTGCCAGCAGTCTACCCCCGGGAGAAAAACTGTTTTTT. Translating it yields CASSLPPGEKLFF. The chain combines TRBV6-5 with TRBJ1-4, with D hard to call. Trimming took 5 bases from V and 8 from J, leaving 12 bases between them. This CDR3 comprises 13 residues. Germline V CDR1 and CDR2: MNHEY, SVGAGI.

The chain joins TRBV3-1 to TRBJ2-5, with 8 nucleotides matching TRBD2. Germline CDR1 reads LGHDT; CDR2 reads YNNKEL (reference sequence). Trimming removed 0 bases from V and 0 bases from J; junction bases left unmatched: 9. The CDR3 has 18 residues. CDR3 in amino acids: CASSQEGWVAGNQETQYF. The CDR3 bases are TGTGCCAGCAGCCAAGAGGGGTGGGTAGCGGGGAACCAAGAGACCCAGTACTTC.

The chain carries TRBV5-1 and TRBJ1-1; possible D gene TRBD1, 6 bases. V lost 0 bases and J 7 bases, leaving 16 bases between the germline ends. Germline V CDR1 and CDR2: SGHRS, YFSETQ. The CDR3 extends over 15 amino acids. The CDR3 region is CASSLADRSWGEAFF. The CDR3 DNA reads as TGCGCCAGCAGCTTGGCCGACAGGAGTTGGGGTGAAGCTTTCTTT.

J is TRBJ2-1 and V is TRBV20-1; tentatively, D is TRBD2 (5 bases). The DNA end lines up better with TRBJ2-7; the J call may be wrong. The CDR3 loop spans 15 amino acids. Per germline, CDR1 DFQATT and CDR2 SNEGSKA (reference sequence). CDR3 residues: CSAPNGESSYNEQYF. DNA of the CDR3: TGCAGTGCACCAAACGGGGAGAGCTCCTACAATGAGCAGTACTTC.

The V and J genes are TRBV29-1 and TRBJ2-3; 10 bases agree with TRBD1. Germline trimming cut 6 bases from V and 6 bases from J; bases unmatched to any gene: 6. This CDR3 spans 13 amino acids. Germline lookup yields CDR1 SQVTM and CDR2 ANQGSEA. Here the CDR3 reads CSVDRGRSDTQYF. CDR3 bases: TGCAGCGTAGACAGGGGGCGAAGTGATACGCAGTATTTT.